The clone carrying this TCR beta chain was found many times. Hyperthyroidism was new, under 2 months, in patients aged 18 to 65. This entry comes from a study of Graves' ophthalmopathy and Graves' hyperthyroidism. Transcripts of RNA were the source for amplifying TCR beta CDR3 regions. First-round RT-PCR used HTBI primers; second-round multiplex PCR followed. TCRdb passed the multiplex PCR reads through MiXCR, listing each CDR3 protein once. This table has 1 million to 1.3 million distinct CDR3 sequences, 35% to 40% appearing once. Germline CDR1 MNHEY, CDR2 SMNVEV (reference sequence). The V end was cut by 6 bases, the J end by 4 bases, with 12 bases between. This CDR3 has 13 residues.

Sequencing input: peripheral blood or thyroid tissue (not recorded which). V usage is TRBV27 and J usage is TRBJ2-5; a possible D gene is TRBD2 (5 bases). The source is an adult man with Graves' hyperthyroidism. The CDR3 DNA reads as TGTGCCAGCAGCCGAACTCGGGGAGAGACCCAGTACTTC. As protein: CASSRTRGETQYF.